This T cell receptor beta chain was retrieved from a study of regulatory T cells in long-lasting Graves disease. Regarding the study as a whole: A greater number of public clonotypes (around 2,700) was shared by persistent patients than by new patients (just over 950). Among samples with persistent disease, TRBV28, TRBJ1-2 and TRBJ2-5 were favored.

Arm-PCR of CDR3 regions and iRepertoire HTBI primers were the basis on which TCR beta libraries were built. Via MiXCR, TCRdb re-called the multiplex PCR reads, giving one row per CDR3 protein. Of 250,000 or so distinct CDR3 sequences listed, around 20% are singletons. In this sample, this clonotype turned up many times. Its antigen remains unidentified. The CDR3 has 13 residues. Germline CDR1 SGHAT, CDR2 FQNNGV. V lost 5 bases to trimming and J lost 4 bases, with 9 bases between them. Time point in this sample: newly diagnosed GD, antithyroid drugs for less than 3 months. Scientists built the TCR library using RNA that was extracted from PBMCs.

This chain uses TRBV11-2 with TRBJ1-5; D unresolved. The specimen comprised peripheral blood mononuclear cells (PBMCs), sampled at new diagnosis, from a patient treated with antithyroid drugs. This TCR was recovered from a female donor with Graves disease. The DNA for the CDR3 is TGTGCCAGCAGCCCCGGACCTAATCAGCCCCAGCATTTT. The encoded protein is CASSPGPNQPQHF. Drawing the rest from reference TRBV11-2 and TRBJ1-5, the complete variable domain is EAGVAQSPRYKIIEKRQSVAFWCNPISGHATLYWYQQILGQGPKLLIQFQNNGVVDDSQLPKDRFSAERLKGVDSTLKIQPAKLEDSAVYLCASSPGPNQPQHFGDGTRLSIL.